The next 28 T cell receptor beta chains were all read from a single sample in a study of tumor and adjacent non-tumor tissue in lung cancer. The template was RNA from unsorted bulk tissue. TCRbeta libraries were built with three rounds of nested PCR, modified from ARM-PCR. TCRdb reanalysed the multiplex PCR reads using MiXCR and keeps one entry per CDR3 protein. This table has roughly 200,000 distinct CDR3 sequences, 60% to 75% appearing once. The specimen sequenced was lung tumor tissue. Receptors originate from a man aged 60 to 75 with non-small cell lung cancer.

Notes on this clonotype: Compared with germline, one end of the junction differs, possibly owing to a read error. The genes are TRBV4-3 and TRBJ2-1, with D maybe TRBD1 (5 bases). CDR1 is LGHNA and CDR2 is YSLEER in the germline V gene. The CDR3 is made up of 15 amino acids. In DNA form, the CDR3 reads TGCGCCAGCAGCAAAGATGGACACCCGGCGAATGAGCAGTTCTTC. It translates to CASSKDGHPANEQFF.

Sample share makes this clonotype medium-sized. The J gene is TRBJ2-3, the V gene TRBV11-3, with D possibly matching TRBD1 (5 bases). CDR3 length equals 15 residues. Per the germline V gene, CDR1 is SGHNT and CDR2 is YENEEA. V lost 2 bases to trimming and J lost 4 bases, with 13 bases between them. CDR3 coding DNA: TGTGCCAGCAGCTTAATGTTGGGGCAGCCAGATACGCAGTATTTT. Its translation: CASSLMLGQPDTQYF.

In DNA form, the CDR3 reads TGTGCCAGCAGCTCCGTACTAGCCCTGGGGGAGCAGTTCTTC. Residues: CASSSVLALGEQFF. The J gene is TRBJ2-1, the V gene TRBV7-2; D possibly corresponds to TRBD2 (6 bases). The CDR3 length is 14 residues. Germline V lookup: CDR1 SGHTA, CDR2 FQGNSA. Between the trimmed V and J ends, which lost 4 bases and 10 bases, there was a span of 17 bases.

To note about this clonotype: A single base separates this from a much larger clone, so it may be a read error. The chain recombines TRBV6-1 with TRBJ2-6, with D perhaps given as TRBD1 or TRBD2 (6 bases each). The CDR3 covers 18 residues. CDR1 is MNHNS, CDR2 SASEGT, per germline. In DNA, the CDR3 is TGTACCAGCAGTGAGGGACAAGGGGGGATTTCTGGGGCCAACGTCCTGACTTTC. Its protein is CTSSEGQGGISGANVLTF.

This clonotype turned up a few times. V gene TRBV28 combines with J gene TRBJ2-6; the D call may be TRBD1 or TRBD2 (6 bases each). Germline values: CDR1 MDHEN, CDR2 SYDVKM. The CDR3 has 17 amino acids. V dropped 7 bases and J dropped 1 base, with 17 bases sitting between them. The CDR3, as DNA: TGTGCCAGCACCCTCGGGGGCCAACTATCTGGGGCCAACGTCCTGACTTTC. This codes for CASTLGGQLSGANVLTF. The entire variable domain, with the rest obtained from reference TRBV28 and TRBJ2-6, is as follows: DVKVTQSSRYLVKRTGEKVFLECVQDMDHENMFWYRQDPGLGLRLIYFSYDVKMKEKGDIPEGYSVSREKKERFSLILESASTNQTSMYLCASTLGGQLSGANVLTFGAGSRLTVL.

In regard to this clonotype: This may arise from a read error, as a much more abundant clone is one base away. The chain couples TRBV20-1 to TRBJ1-1, with 7 bases lining up with TRBD1. Germline CDR1 DFQATT, CDR2 SNEGSKA (reference sequence). The CDR3 is 14 residues long. V gave up 4 bases and J gave up 3 bases; unmatched junction bases: 8. The CDR3 bases are TGCAGTGCTAAGCTACAGGGGAGGGACACTGAAGCTTTCTTT. It specifies CSAKLQGRDTEAFF.

A word on this clonotype: A much larger clone differs by one base, so this may be a read error. No conserved phenylalanine or tryptophan ends this CDR3, so it is likely a read error. This chain connects TRBV20-1 to TRBJ2-7; TRBD1 might be the D (6 bases). The CDR3 length is 14 residues. The germline CDR1 and CDR2 sequences are DFQATT and SNEGSKA (reference sequence). Trimming left V 0 bases short and J 3 bases short, with 12 bases between. CDR3 in DNA: TGCAGTGCTAGAGATCCCGGCAGGGGCTACGAGCAGTACCTC. Its translation: CSARDPGRGYEQYL.

On this clonotype itself: This could be a read error, since a much larger clone is one nucleotide away. This chain uses TRBV12-3 or TRBV12-4 with TRBJ2-7, with D perhaps TRBD1 (6 bases). Deletions cut 6 bases from V and 2 bases from J, with 17 bases between. The CDR3 spans 15 residues. CDR3 DNA: TGTGCCAGCAGATCGGACAGCGAGGGAACCTACGAGCAGTACTTC. Its protein product is CASRSDSEGTYEQYF.

On this clonotype: The CDR3 carries no conserved terminal phenylalanine or tryptophan, so it likely arises from a read error. The chain has TRBV20-1 and TRBJ2-7; the D gene is possibly TRBD2 (5 bases). The V end lost 3 bases, the J end lost 6 bases, and 21 bases lay between the germline ends. The CDR3 extends over 15 amino acids. Germline assignment: CDR1 DFQATT and CDR2 SNEGSKA (reference sequence). As DNA, the CDR3 is TGCAGTGCTAGTCCGGCCGGACTGGGAGAGGGCGAGCAGTACCTC. Its protein is CSASPAGLGEGEQYL.

As concerns this clonotype: A read error may produce the germline difference seen at one junction end. The rearrangement links TRBV28 to TRBJ2-6; the D gene is possibly TRBD1 (6 bases). This CDR3 region has 20 residues. From germline, CDR1 is MDHEN and CDR2 SYDVKM. CDR3 sequence reads: CASSSLDRQEFYSGANVLIF. The CDR3 region has the DNA TGTGCCAGCAGTTCGTTAGATAGACAGGAATTCTACTCTGGGGCCAACGTCCTGATTTTC.

Turning to this clonotype: A much larger clone differs from this one at a single base, so this may be a read error. The V gene is TRBV20-1, the J gene TRBJ2-1; a weak D match, TRBD2 (6 bases). CDR1 and CDR2 from the germline V gene are DFQATT and SNEGSKA (reference sequence). The ends were cut back, 3 bases at V and 7 bases at J, with 13 bases in the middle. The CDR3 is 13 residues long. The CDR3 here is CSASFEGRNEQFF. CDR3 nucleotides: TGCAGTGCTAGTTTTGAGGGGAGGAATGAGCAGTTCTTC.

In its sample, this clonotype was seen many times. Sequence at one end of the junction differs from germline and may be a read error. The rearrangement uses TRBV5-1 and TRBJ1-5; TRBD1 agrees at 7 bases. Germline CDR1 is SGHRS and CDR2 is YFSETQ. CDR3 length equals 14 residues. This chain's CDR3 is CASSLTGGNQPQHF. The CDR3 nucleotides are TGTGCCAGCAGCCTAACAGGGGGCAATCAGCCCCAGCATTTT.

In the case of this clonotype: A much larger clone lies a single base off, so this may be a read error. The chain employs TRBV4-3 and TRBJ2-3, with D possibly being TRBD2 (6 bases). The germline V gene has CDR1 LGHNA and CDR2 YSLEER. CDR3 length equals 16 residues. CDR3 DNA sequence: TGCACCAGCAGCCAAGATGGCGGGACCAGACAAGGGGCGCAGTATTTT. Translating it yields CTSSQDGGTRQGAQYF.

As to this clonotype: One end of the junction varies from germline; a read error may be responsible. The rearrangement uses TRBV5-1 and TRBJ1-6; maybe TRBD1 (6 bases). CDR1 SGHRS and CDR2 YFSETQ come from the germline V gene. The CDR3 totals 15 residues. This chain's CDR3 is CASSLRGQDNSALHF. In nucleotides, the CDR3 is TGCGCCAGCAGCTTAAGGGGACAAGATAATTCAGCCCTCCACTTT. Full variable domain (outside the CDR3, taken from reference TRBV5-1 and TRBJ1-6): KAGVTQTPRYLIKTRGQQVTLSCSPISGHRSVSWYQQTPGQGLQFLFEYFSETQRNKGNFPGRFSGRQFSNSRSEMNVSTLELGDSALYLCASSLRGQDNSALHFGNGTRLTVT.

The chain is built from TRBV28 and TRBJ2-1; 10 nucleotides match TRBD2. With V trimmed by 2 bases and J by 15 bases, 16 bases remained unmatched. CDR1 is MDHEN and CDR2 is SYDVKM in the germline V gene. There are 16 residues in the CDR3. CDR3: CASSLTSGGAGGQMFF. In DNA, the CDR3 is TGTGCCAGCAGTTTAACCAGTGGGGGAGCGGGGGGGCAAATGTTCTTC.

Worth noting for this clonotype: This may stem from a read error, because a much larger clone lies one nucleotide away. The V and J genes are TRBV6-1 and TRBJ2-7; possible D gene TRBD2, 7 bases. The germline gives CDR1 MNHNS, CDR2 SASEGT. V dropped 4 bases and J dropped 5 bases, with 18 bases sitting between them. This CDR3 region has 15 residues. The CDR3 DNA sequence: TGTGCCAGCAGTGGAGAAGGCGGGGGCTTCCACGAGCAGTACTTC. It translates to CASSGEGGGFHEQYF.

The chain has TRBV6-5 and TRBJ2-7; D not resolved. This CDR3 region has 15 residues. From germline, CDR1 is MNHEY and CDR2 SVGAGI. The ends were cut back, 0 bases at V and 0 bases at J, with 9 bases in the middle. Here the CDR3 reads CASSYSMDASYEQYF. The CDR3 DNA reads as TGTGCCAGCAGTTACTCTATGGACGCCTCCTACGAGCAGTACTTC.

About this clonotype: A much bigger clone sits one base away, suggesting this may be a read error. The genes are TRBV4-2 and TRBJ2-7, with a possible D match to TRBD1 (5 bases). The CDR3 contains 13 residues. The V end lost 8 bases, the J end lost 2 bases, and 13 bases lay between the germline ends. The germline V gene has CDR1 LGHNA and CDR2 YNFKEQ. The CDR3 DNA follows: TGTGCCAGCTGCCCAGGGTTTCCCTACGAGCAGTACTTC. It specifies CASCPGFPYEQYF.

The chain combines TRBV6-1 with TRBJ2-1; 8 nucleotides line up with TRBD2. Germline CDR1 reads MNHNS; CDR2 reads SASEGT. This CDR3 comprises 15 residues. Trimming cost V 8 bases and J 8 bases; bases outside gene matches: 14. This CDR3 is CASGQRLASYYEQFF. The CDR3 coding sequence is TGTGCCAGCGGACAAAGACTAGCGTCATACTATGAGCAGTTCTTC.

Points on this clonotype: An end of the junction does not agree with germline; a read error may underlie this. This chain uses TRBV29-1 with TRBJ1-1; no reliable D call. The CDR3 runs to 13 residues. In germline, CDR1 is SQVTM, CDR2 ANQGSEA. CDR3 DNA sequence: TGCAGCGTCACAGTTATGGCGAACGCTGAAGCTTTCTTT. This sequence encodes CSVTVMANAEAFF.

CDR3 DNA: TGTGCCAGCAGTTTAATACAGGGTCGGGGTCAGCCCCAGCATTTT. Translated, it gives CASSLIQGRGQPQHF. The V and J genes are TRBV12-3 or TRBV12-4 and TRBJ1-5; tentative D call: TRBD1 (6 bases). CDR3 length: 15 amino acids. V was shortened by 2 bases and J by 6 bases, with 14 bases between the two germline ends.

A word on this clonotype: This may be a read error: a much more frequent sequence differs by one nucleotide. This sequence joins TRBV6-5 and TRBJ1-4; D unclear. The CDR3 runs to 13 residues. CDR1 MNHEY and CDR2 SVGAGI come from the germline V gene. CDR3 sequence reads: CASRRPYNEKLFF. CDR3 sequence (DNA): TGTGCTTCCCGGCGGCCCTACAATGAAAAACTGTTTTTT.

On this clonotype: An end of the junction differs from the germline gene, which may be a read error. V usage is TRBV20-1 and J usage is TRBJ2-3; TRBD2 matches 10 bases. The CDR3 runs 10 residues. CDR1 and CDR2 (germline): DFQATT, SNEGSKA (reference sequence). CDR3 loop: CSARAGGAGF. The DNA for the CDR3 is TGCAGTGCTCGAGCGGGGGGGGCGGGTTTT.

Comment on this clonotype: No conserved phenylalanine or tryptophan is present at the end of the CDR3, so a read error is the likely explanation. No DNA is shown, since the ends of the CDR3 on it are uncertain; the CDR3 is the one TCRdb lists. The chain is built from TRBV6-2 or TRBV6-3 and TRBJ2-3; TRBD2, the table's D call, was not compared with the DNA. From germline, CDR1 is MNHEY and CDR2 SVGEGT. Ends included, the CDR3 has 14 residues. The CDR3 spells CASSPPGGADTQYL.

Of note for this clonotype: It may be a read error: a sequence one base away is much more abundant. This chain links TRBV20-1 with TRBJ2-3; D unclear. Per the germline V gene, CDR1 is DFQATT and CDR2 is SNEGSKA (reference sequence). The CDR3 is made up of 15 amino acids. Between the trimmed V and J ends, which lost 4 bases and 1 base, there was a span of 15 bases. The CDR3 DNA follows: TGCAGTGCTACCGACACCGACAATGGCACAGATACGCAGTATTTT. Translating gives CSATDTDNGTDTQYF.

This chain links TRBV6-5 with TRBJ2-7; D is tentatively TRBD1 or TRBD2 (5 bases each). The tail of the sequence fits TRBJ2-1 better, so the J call may be wrong. The CDR3 contains 15 residues. The V gene's germline CDR1 is MNHEY and CDR2 SVGAGI. The CDR3 spells CANGNGGVTHYEQFF. CDR3 nucleotides: TGTGCCAACGGCAATGGGGGAGTCACTCACTACGAGCAGTTCTTC.

Concerning this clonotype itself: The conserved phenylalanine or tryptophan normally closing the CDR3 is absent here, so this likely arose from a read error. The chain is built from TRBV5-6 and TRBJ1-4; TRBD1 might be the D (6 bases). V lost 1 base and J lost 0, with 10 bases in between. The germline gives CDR1 SGHDT, CDR2 YYEEEE. CDR3 length: 16 amino acids. DNA for the CDR3: TGTGCCAGCAGCTTGAAGGGGGACGCAACTAATGAAAAACTGTTTCTT. It is translated as CASSLKGDATNEKLFL.

This chain joins TRBV6-2 or TRBV6-3 and TRBJ2-1; 9 positions agree with TRBD2. The CDR3 contains 14 residues. Germline V CDR1 and CDR2: MNHEY, SVGEGT. V lost 5 bases and J lost 7; bases outside the gene matches: 6. The CDR3 nucleotides are TGTGCCAGCAGTCCTAGCGGGGTGGTGAATGAGCAGTTCTTC. This translates into CASSPSGVVNEQFF.